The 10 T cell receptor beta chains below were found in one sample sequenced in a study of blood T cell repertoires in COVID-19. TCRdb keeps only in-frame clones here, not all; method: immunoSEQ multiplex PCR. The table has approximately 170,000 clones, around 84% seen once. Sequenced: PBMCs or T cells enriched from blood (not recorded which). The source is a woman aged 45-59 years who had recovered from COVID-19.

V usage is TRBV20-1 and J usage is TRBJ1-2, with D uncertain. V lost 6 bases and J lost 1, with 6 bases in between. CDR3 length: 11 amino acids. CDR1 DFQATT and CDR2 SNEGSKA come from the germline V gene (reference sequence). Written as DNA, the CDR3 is TGCAGTGCCTCACATAACTATGGCTACACCTTC. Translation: CSASHNYGYTF.

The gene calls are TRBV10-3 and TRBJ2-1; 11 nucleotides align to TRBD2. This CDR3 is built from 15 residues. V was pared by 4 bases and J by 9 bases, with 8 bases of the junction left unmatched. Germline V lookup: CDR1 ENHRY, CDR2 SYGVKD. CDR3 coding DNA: TGTGCCATCAGTGTAATAGCGGGAGGGCCTGGTGAGCAGTTCTTC. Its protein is CAISVIAGGPGEQFF.

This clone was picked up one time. CDR3 DNA sequence: TGTGCCAGCACCTCAGACACAAACTATGGCTACACCTTC. It specifies CASTSDTNYGYTF. This sequence joins TRBV12-3 or TRBV12-4 and TRBJ1-2; no definite D call. V was shortened by 7 bases and J by 2 bases, with 11 bases between the two germline ends. This CDR3 is 13 amino acids long.

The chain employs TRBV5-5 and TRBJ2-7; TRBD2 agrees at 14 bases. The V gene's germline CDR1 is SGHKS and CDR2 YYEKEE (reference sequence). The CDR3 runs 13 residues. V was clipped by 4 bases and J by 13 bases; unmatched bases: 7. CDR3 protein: CASSGGTSGRSYF. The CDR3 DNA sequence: TGTGCCAGCAGCGGTGGGACTAGCGGGAGATCTTACTTC.

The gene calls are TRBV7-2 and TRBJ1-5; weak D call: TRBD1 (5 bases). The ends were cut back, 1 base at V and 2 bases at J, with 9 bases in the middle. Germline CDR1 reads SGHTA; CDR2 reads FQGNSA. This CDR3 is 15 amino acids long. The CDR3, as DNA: TGTGCCAGCAGCTTAGACAGGCCAGGCAATCAGCCCCAGCATTTT. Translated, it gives CASSLDRPGNQPQHF.

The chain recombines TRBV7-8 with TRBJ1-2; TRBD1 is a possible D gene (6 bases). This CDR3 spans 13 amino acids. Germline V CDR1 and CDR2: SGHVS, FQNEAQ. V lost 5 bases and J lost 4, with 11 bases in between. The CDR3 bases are TGTGCCAGCAGCAAAGGACAGTCCTATGGCTACACCTTC. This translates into CASSKGQSYGYTF.

The DNA for the CDR3 is TGTGCCAGCAGCTTTCAGGGGGCGAACACTGAAGCTTTCTTT. This translates into CASSFQGANTEAFF. The genes are TRBV11-2 and TRBJ1-1; TRBD1 matches 8 bases. V dropped 3 bases and J dropped 1; count of bases not matched to a gene: 1. The CDR3 sequence is 14 residues long. Per germline, CDR1 SGHAT and CDR2 FQNNGV.

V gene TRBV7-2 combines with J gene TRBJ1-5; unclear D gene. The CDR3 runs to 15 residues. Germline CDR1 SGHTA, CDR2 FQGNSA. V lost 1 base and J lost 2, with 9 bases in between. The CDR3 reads CASSLVGEGNQPQHF. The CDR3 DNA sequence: TGTGCCAGCAGCTTAGTAGGAGAGGGCAATCAGCCCCAGCATTTT.

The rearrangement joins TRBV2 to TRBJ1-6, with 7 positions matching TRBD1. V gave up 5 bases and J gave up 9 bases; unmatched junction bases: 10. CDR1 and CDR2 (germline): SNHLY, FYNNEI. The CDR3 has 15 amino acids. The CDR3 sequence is CASSSPRGTGSPLHF. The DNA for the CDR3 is TGTGCCAGCAGTTCACCCAGGGGGACTGGTTCACCCCTCCACTTT.

The CDR3 loop is CASSPPAQTAYSNQPQHF. CDR3 nucleotide sequence: TGTGCCAGCAGCCCCCCAGCACAGACGGCATATAGCAATCAGCCCCAGCATTTT. The J gene is TRBJ1-5, the V gene TRBV21-1; the D call of TRBD1 is as the table states it, not checked on the DNA. TRBV21-1 is a known pseudogene. The CDR3 runs 18 residues.